This T cell receptor beta chain was documented in a study of T cell clonality in common variable immunodeficiency. Using immunoSEQ multiplex PCR, the repertoire was profiled, and TCRdb retains in-frame clones only, with some absent. Singletons are absent from the sample, which has 40,000 to 65,000 clones. This clone was observed at least ten times. As yet, its antigen is unknown. The DNA ends 3 residues before the CDR3 does, and the rest of the CDR3 is filled in from the germline J gene. Study outcomes and limitations: In common variable immunodeficiency, TCR beta chains reportedly carried fewer deletions and N-nucleotide insertions.

The CDR3 sequence is 17 residues long. CDR1 is SGHRS, CDR2 YFSETQ, per germline. V shed 4 bases and J 4 bases; nucleotides not matched to a gene: 8. This sequence was found in a person aged 18 to 75 in good health. The specimen was peripheral blood mononuclear cells. The chain couples TRBV5-1 to TRBJ2-3; 14 bases line up with TRBD2. The CDR3 spells CASSVGTSGGSPDTQYF. The CDR3 bases that were read are TGCGCCAGCAGCGTCGGGACTAGCGGGGGATCCCCAGATACG.